The T cell receptor (beta chain) under discussion was sequenced for a study of T cells in localized non-small cell lung cancer. Study conclusions and caveats: Sequencing covered just one tumor region, so heterogeneity cannot be ruled out. Of the top 100 tumor clones, median 57 were in adjacent lung, 25 to 35 among its top 100. Uninvolved adjacent lung had higher T cell clonality than tumor and all other tissues.

The repertoire was sequenced with immunoSEQ multiplex PCR; TCRdb's copy has only in-frame clones and lacks some. Of tens of thousands of clones listed, around 86% are singletons. This CDR3 is built from 13 residues. J was trimmed by 10 bases and V by 3 bases; bases with no gene match: 6. The germline V gene has CDR1 SGDLS and CDR2 YYNGEE. In regard to this clone: The antigen remains unidentified.

This sequence joins TRBV9 and TRBJ2-3; TRBD1 agrees at 9 bases. Here the sequenced sample was peripheral blood, taken before any cancer treatment. The clonotype comes from a female donor of 60 years or more with stage II squamous cell lung carcinoma. The CDR3 here is CASSGRDRVSQYF. The CDR3 nucleotides read TGTGCCAGCAGCGGCCGGGACAGGGTGTCGCAGTATTTT.